The clone carrying this T cell receptor beta chain was recorded at least ten times. Antigen: not known. The data were obtained in a study of T-cell memory formation after mild COVID-19. Whole-study findings and limits: Pre-infection memory showed some responding clones, and this suggested that cross-reactive memory joined.

Trimming took 2 bases from V and 7 from J; bases not matched to a gene: 6. Germline CDR1 is SGHTA and CDR2 is FQGTGA. This CDR3 is 14 amino acids long. TCRdb redid the calling of the 5' RACE reads with MiXCR, one entry per CDR3 protein. The sample comprises roughly 560,000 distinct CDR3 sequences, 20% of which are singletons, and around 13% rests with the top ten. The source material was PBMCs or a T cell subset sorted from them (not recorded which). The V and J genes are TRBV7-3 and TRBJ1-1, with TRBD1 identical over 8 bases. This sequence was found in an adult woman who had mild COVID-19 (a few samples of this study predate the infection). Cell type and time point are not known. The CDR3: CASSLQGADLEAFF. In nucleotides, the CDR3 is TGTGCCAGCAGCTTACAGGGGGCGGACCTTGAAGCTTTCTTT. Full variable domain (rest looked up from reference TRBV7-3 and TRBJ1-1): GAGVSQTPSNKVTEKGKYVELRCDPISGHTALYWYRQSLGQGPEFLIYFQGTGAADDSGLPNDRFFAVRPEGSVSTLKIQRTERGDSAVYLCASSLQGADLEAFFGQGTRLTVV.